This T cell receptor beta chain came from a study of blood T cell repertoires in COVID-19. The overall study: There were acute and convalescent COVID-19 samples, and they came from the United States, Italy and Spain.

Only a few counts were recorded for this clone. Original data processing: Counts of nucleated cells, estimated from reference gene primer amplification, were obtained. The data were produced by immunoSEQ multiplex PCR, yet TCRdb's version contains in-frame clones alone and is incomplete. Clone size and V and J calls were adopted from that table, with D and trimming inferred from the DNA. The sample consists of about 330,000 clones, more than 75% of them appearing once. The length of the CDR3 is 15 residues. The germline V gene has CDR1 SGHTS and CDR2 YDEGEE. V was trimmed by 1 base and J by 0 bases, leaving 8 bases between them.

This chain connects TRBV5-8 to TRBJ1-3; D not certain. The sequence was collected from a woman aged 25 to 39 who had recovered from COVID-19. Material for sequencing was PBMCs or T cells enriched from blood (not recorded which). CDR3 sequence reads: CASSLYGSSGNTIYF. The DNA of the CDR3 is TGTGCCAGCAGCTTGTACGGGAGCTCTGGAAACACCATATATTTT. Full variable domain (missing parts from reference TRBV5-8 and TRBJ1-3): EAGVTQSPTHLIKTRGQQATLRCSPISGHTSVYWYQQALGLGLQFLLWYDEGEERNRGNFPPRFSGRQFPNYSSELNVNALELEDSALYLCASSLYGSSGNTIYFGEGSWLTVV.